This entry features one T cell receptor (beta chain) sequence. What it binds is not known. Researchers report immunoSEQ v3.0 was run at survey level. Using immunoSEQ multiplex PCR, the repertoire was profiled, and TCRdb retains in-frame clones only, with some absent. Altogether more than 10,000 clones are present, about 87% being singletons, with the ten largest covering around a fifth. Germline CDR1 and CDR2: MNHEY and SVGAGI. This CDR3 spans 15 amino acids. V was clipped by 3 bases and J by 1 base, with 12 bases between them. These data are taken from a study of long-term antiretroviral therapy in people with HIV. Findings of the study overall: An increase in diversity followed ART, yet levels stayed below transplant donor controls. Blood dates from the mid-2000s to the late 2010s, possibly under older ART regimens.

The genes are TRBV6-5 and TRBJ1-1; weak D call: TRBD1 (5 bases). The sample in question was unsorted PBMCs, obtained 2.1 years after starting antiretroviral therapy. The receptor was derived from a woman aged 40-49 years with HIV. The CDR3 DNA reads TGTGCCAGCAGTTATATCTACAGGACGAACACTGAAGCTTTCTTT. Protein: CASSYIYRTNTEAFF.